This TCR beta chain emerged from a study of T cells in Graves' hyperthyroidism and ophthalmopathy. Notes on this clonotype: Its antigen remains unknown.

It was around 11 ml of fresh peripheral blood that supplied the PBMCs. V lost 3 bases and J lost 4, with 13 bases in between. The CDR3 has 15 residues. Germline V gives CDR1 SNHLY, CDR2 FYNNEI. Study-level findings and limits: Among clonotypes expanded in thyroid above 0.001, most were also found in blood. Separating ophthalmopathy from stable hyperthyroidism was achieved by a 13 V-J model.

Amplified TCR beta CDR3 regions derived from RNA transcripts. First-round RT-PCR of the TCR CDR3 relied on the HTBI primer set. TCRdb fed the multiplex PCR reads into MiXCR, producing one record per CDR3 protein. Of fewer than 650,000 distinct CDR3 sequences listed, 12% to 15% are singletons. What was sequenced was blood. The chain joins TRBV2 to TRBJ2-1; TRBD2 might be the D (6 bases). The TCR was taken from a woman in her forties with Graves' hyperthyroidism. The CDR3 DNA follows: TGTGCCAGCAGTGATTGGGCGGGAAAGTACAATGAGCAGTTCTTC. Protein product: CASSDWAGKYNEQFF.